This T cell receptor (beta chain) derives from a study of blood T cell repertoires in COVID-19. About the research overall: Sources were T cells, B-cell-depleted T cells, or PBMCs; the material itself was cDNA or gDNA.

Using immunoSEQ multiplex PCR, the repertoire was profiled, and TCRdb retains in-frame clones only, with some absent. The sample records a few hundred thousand clones, more than 70% being singletons. Germline assignment: CDR1 GTSNPN and CDR2 SVGIG (reference sequence). Deletions cut 5 bases from V and 3 bases from J, with 10 bases between. CDR3 length: 13 amino acids. Sequencing was performed on peripheral blood. The sequence came from a young woman who had recovered from COVID-19. V and J are TRBV30 and TRBJ1-4; a weak D match, TRBD1 (6 bases). The CDR3 DNA reads as TGTGCCTGGGGTGAGGGGGCTAATGAAAAACTGTTTTTT. Protein product: CAWGEGANEKLFF.